This TCR beta chain stems from a study of patients and donors after allogeneic stem cell transplantation. With 5 bases removed from V and 4 bases from J, the gap between germline ends came to 23 bases. The germline V gene has CDR1 SEHNR and CDR2 FQNEAQ (reference sequence). The CDR3 runs to 17 residues. A single record per CDR3 protein comes from TCRdb applying MiXCR to the RT-PCR reads. The repertoire holds approximately 200,000 distinct CDR3 sequences, with about 37% as singletons. The J gene is TRBJ1-2, the V gene TRBV7-9; perhaps TRBD1 as D (5 bases). Sequencing used blood, either unsorted or a sorted T cell fraction (not recorded which). This TCR derives from a human donor who was either an allogeneic HSCT recipient or a stem cell or donor lymphocyte infusion donor (not recorded which). It is not recorded whose cells these are; they may come from a transplant donor. CDR3 region: CASSEDRYNQLLYGYTF. The CDR3 coding sequence is TGTGCCAGCAGCGAAGACAGATATAACCAACTTCTCTATGGCTACACCTTC.